These 32 T cell receptor beta chains were sequenced from one sample in a study of shared clonotypes between healthy human individuals. The table came from immunoSEQ multiplex PCR; TCRdb's copy has only in-frame clones and leaves some out. The profile shows nearly 1,000,000 clones, over 75% of them singletons. The material sequenced was memory CD4+ T cells sorted from blood. As for subset: CD45RA-negative fraction. All receptors derive from a man between 18 and 29 years old in good health.

This clone appeared once. The rearrangement links TRBV7-6 to TRBJ1-2; 9 positions match TRBD1. Germline loops: CDR1 SGHVS, CDR2 FNYEAQ. This CDR3 has 14 amino acids. V shed 5 bases and J 2 bases; nucleotides not matched to a gene: 3. CDR3 sequence: CASSRGTGNYGYTF. The CDR3 nucleotides are TGTGCCAGCAGCCGGGGGACAGGGAACTATGGCTACACCTTC. Full variable domain (rest looked up from reference TRBV7-6 and TRBJ1-2): GAGVSQSPRYKVTKRGQDVALRCDPISGHVSLYWYRQALGQGPEFLTYFNYEAQQDKSGLPNDRFSAERPEGSISTLTIQRTEQRDSAMYRCASSRGTGNYGYTFGSGTRLTVV.

The V and J genes are TRBV5-1 and TRBJ1-3, with D possibly TRBD1 on 6 matching bases. The V end was cut by 1 base, the J end by 0 bases, with 17 bases between. The V gene's germline CDR1 is SGHRS and CDR2 YFSETQ. The CDR3 has 18 residues. The chain's CDR3 is CASSLQNRAVSSGNTIYF. CDR3 bases: TGCGCCAGCAGCTTGCAGAACAGGGCCGTGAGCTCTGGAAACACCATATATTTT.

The rearrangement links TRBV30 to TRBJ1-2; 7 bases fit TRBD1. Per germline, CDR1 GTSNPN and CDR2 SVGIG (reference sequence). This CDR3 region has 13 residues. V was pared by 5 bases and J by 8 bases, with 11 bases of the junction left unmatched. CDR3 in amino acids: CAWGARQGYGYTF. The CDR3 nucleotides are TGTGCCTGGGGCGCAAGACAGGGATACGGCTACACCTTC.

As concerns this clone: This sample also contains other DNA sequences that code for the same CDR3. The chain couples TRBV18 to TRBJ2-7; D unclear. CDR1 and CDR2 (germline): KGHSH, LQKENI. The CDR3 has 13 amino acids. Trimming removed 3 bases at V and 1 base at J, with 7 bases between. Here the CDR3 DNA reads TGTGCCAGCTCACCCCCGGCGTCCTACGAGCAGTACTTC. Its protein product is CASSPPASYEQYF.

This chain joins TRBV18 and TRBJ2-5; D is undetermined. Trimming shortened V by 2 bases and J by 7 bases, and 11 bases separated the two germline ends. Germline-derived CDR1 and CDR2 are KGHSH and LQKENI. This CDR3 has 13 amino acids. Here the CDR3 reads CASSPTPIATQYF. In DNA form, the CDR3 reads TGTGCCAGCTCACCAACGCCGATTGCGACCCAGTACTTC.

The gene calls are TRBV5-1 and TRBJ2-7; 11 nucleotides align to TRBD1. This CDR3 spans 12 amino acids. Trimming cost V 10 bases and J 9 bases; bases outside gene matches: 9. Germline loops: CDR1 SGHRS, CDR2 YFSETQ. CDR3 DNA sequence: TGCGCCGGTGGACAGGGGGCGCCCCTGCAGTACTTC. Protein sequence: CAGGQGAPLQYF. The variable domain in full, with the rest retrieved from reference TRBV5-1 and TRBJ2-7, is KAGVTQTPRYLIKTRGQQVTLSCSPISGHRSVSWYQQTPGQGLQFLFEYFSETQRNKGNFPGRFSGRQFSNSRSEMNVSTLELGDSALYLCAGGQGAPLQYFGPGTRLTVT.

CDR3: CASSRARRETQYF. DNA for the CDR3: TGTGCCAGCAGCAGGGCCCGGAGGGAGACCCAGTACTTC. The V gene is TRBV11-2, the J gene TRBJ2-5, with D possibly TRBD2 on 5 matching bases. The CDR3 runs to 13 residues. The germline V gene encodes CDR1 SGHAT and CDR2 FQNNGV. V was trimmed by 5 bases and J by 5 bases, leaving 12 bases between them.

The chain uses TRBV29-1 and TRBJ2-1; D perhaps matches TRBD1 (6 bases). The CDR3 runs to 14 residues. Per germline, CDR1 SQVTM and CDR2 ANQGSEA. V gave up 1 base and J gave up 1 base, with 8 bases separating them. The CDR3: CSVEGQASYNEQFF. In DNA, the CDR3 is TGCAGCGTTGAAGGACAGGCGTCCTACAATGAGCAGTTCTTC.

The V gene is TRBV19, the J gene TRBJ2-7; 8 bases agree with TRBD2. The V gene's germline CDR1 is LNHDA and CDR2 SQIVND (reference sequence). The CDR3 has 13 amino acids. The junction had 11 bases not matched to a gene; V was cut back by 10 bases and J by 6 bases. CDR3 loop: CATKSGGPSEQYF. DNA for the CDR3: TGTGCCACCAAATCGGGGGGGCCATCCGAGCAGTACTTC.

In this sample, this clone turned up a few times. The chain carries TRBV2 and TRBJ2-1; D gene uncertain. Trimming took 2 bases from V and 9 from J, leaving 11 bases between them. Germline loops: CDR1 SNHLY, CDR2 FYNNEI. The CDR3 totals 13 residues. Here the CDR3 DNA reads TGTGCCAGCAGTGAAAAGCGACTTGGTGAGCAGTTCTTC. Translating it yields CASSEKRLGEQFF.

The V gene is TRBV7-2, the J gene TRBJ2-7; D is tentatively TRBD1 or TRBD2 (7 bases each). The CDR3 sequence is 15 residues long. The V end was cut by 7 bases, the J end by 0 bases, with 16 bases between. Germline V gene lookup returns CDR1 SGHTA and CDR2 FQGNSA. CDR3 nucleotide sequence: TGTGCCAGCACCCCCAGGGGGGGAAGCTCCTACGAGCAGTACTTC. It translates to CASTPRGGSSYEQYF.

J is TRBJ2-5 and V is TRBV2; the match to TRBD2 covers 9 bases. This CDR3 contains 15 residues. V was pared by 3 bases and J by 3 bases, with 5 bases of the junction left unmatched. The germline V gene encodes CDR1 SNHLY and CDR2 FYNNEI. Here the CDR3 reads CASSDLAGIKETQYF. The CDR3 bases are TGTGCCAGCAGTGACCTAGCGGGAATCAAAGAGACCCAGTACTTC.

The chain joins TRBV5-1 to TRBJ2-2, with 9 bases aligning to TRBD1. CDR3 size: 13 residues. CDR1 and CDR2 from the germline V gene are SGHRS and YFSETQ. Germline trimming cut 5 bases from V and 4 bases from J; bases unmatched to any gene: 0. The CDR3 nucleotides read TGCGCCAGCAGGACAGGGGGCACCGGGGAGCTGTTTTTT. Translated, it gives CASRTGGTGELFF.

In its sample, this clone was seen once. The sample carries other DNA sequences with the same CDR3. The chain combines TRBV4-3 with TRBJ2-2; D not certain. Per the germline V gene, CDR1 is LGHNA and CDR2 is YSLEER. V was clipped by 0 bases and J by 8 bases, with 4 bases between them. CDR3 size: 12 residues. Here the CDR3 reads CASSQDVGELFF. The CDR3 DNA reads TGCGCCAGCAGCCAAGATGTAGGGGAGCTGTTTTTT.

This chain connects TRBV5-1 to TRBJ2-5; D gene unclear. In germline, CDR1 is SGHRS, CDR2 YFSETQ. V gave up 4 bases and J gave up 1 base, with 8 bases separating them. CDR3 length: 13 amino acids. This CDR3 reads CASSLRAQETQYF. The CDR3 DNA reads TGCGCCAGCAGCCTCCGGGCCCAAGAGACCCAGTACTTC.

The chain uses TRBV2 and TRBJ1-1, with TRBD1 matching 7 bases. The J segment lost 1 base and the V segment lost 7 bases, leaving 3 bases of the junction unmatched. This CDR3 has 13 amino acids. Germline loops: CDR1 SNHLY, CDR2 FYNNEI. The CDR3 nucleotides are TGTGCCAGCACTAGGACAGGGAACACTGAAGCTTTCTTT. Its translation: CASTRTGNTEAFF.

The chain uses TRBV6-6 and TRBJ2-7; TRBD1 is a possible D gene (7 bases). The V and J ends lost 4 bases and 3 bases respectively, with 16 bases between them. Germline V gene sequence: CDR1 MNHNY, CDR2 SVGAGI (reference sequence). The CDR3 has 15 residues. CDR3 region: CASSFGRGANYEQYF. CDR3 in DNA: TGTGCCAGCAGTTTTGGCAGGGGGGCCAACTACGAGCAGTACTTC.

The DNA for the CDR3 is TGTGCCAGCAGCCAGGGTTTTGCCGGGGAGCTGTTTTTT. The encoded protein is CASSQGFAGELFF. The J gene is TRBJ2-2, the V gene TRBV2; maybe TRBD1 (5 bases). V dropped 6 bases and J dropped 6 bases, with 11 bases sitting between them. Germline V gene sequence: CDR1 SNHLY, CDR2 FYNNEI. This CDR3 has 13 residues.

This CDR3 reads CSAAEQYF. Written as DNA, the CDR3 is TGCAGTGCCGCCGAGCAGTACTTC. The V and J genes are TRBV20-1 and TRBJ2-7; no firm D call. Germline CDR1 DFQATT, CDR2 SNEGSKA (reference sequence). Trimming removed 6 bases from V and 6 bases from J, with 3 bases in between. The length of the CDR3 is 8 residues.

The chain couples TRBV30 to TRBJ2-3; no reliable D call. Per germline, CDR1 GTSNPN and CDR2 SVGIG (reference sequence). The germline V and J ends were trimmed by 3 bases and 6 bases, with 7 bases remaining between them. The CDR3 contains 11 residues. CDR3: CAWRDVDTQYF. The CDR3 nucleotides read TGTGCCTGGAGGGATGTTGATACGCAGTATTTT.

Here the CDR3 reads CASVRSGAGYGYTF. CDR3 in DNA: TGTGCCAGTGTTAGGAGCGGAGCTGGCTATGGCTACACCTTC. The chain joins TRBV19 to TRBJ1-2; D is uncertain. The CDR3 has 14 residues. V lost 8 bases and J 4 bases, leaving 17 bases between the germline ends. The germline gives CDR1 LNHDA, CDR2 SQIVND (reference sequence).

Worth noting for this clone: The same CDR3 is also encoded by other DNA sequences in this sample. The gene calls are TRBV5-6 and TRBJ1-6; weak D call: TRBD1 (5 bases). Germline V CDR1 and CDR2: SGHDT, YYEEEE. Trimming took off 0 bases at V and 10 bases at J, with 14 bases between the two ends. This CDR3 has 15 amino acids. CDR3 sequence (DNA): TGTGCCAGCAGCTTGGATCGGGGTCGGGACTCACCCCTCCACTTT. Protein product: CASSLDRGRDSPLHF.

There are a few counts of this clone. The genes are TRBV5-6 and TRBJ2-7; D possibly corresponds to TRBD2 (6 bases). CDR1 SGHDT and CDR2 YYEEEE come from the germline V gene. The CDR3 sequence is 14 residues long. V lost 0 bases and J lost 2, with 9 bases in between. CDR3 sequence reads: CASSLVGGTYEQYF. The CDR3 nucleotides read TGTGCCAGCAGCTTGGTTGGCGGGACCTACGAGCAGTACTTC.

This chain joins TRBV28 and TRBJ1-1; TRBD1 might be the D (6 bases). CDR1 and CDR2 from the germline V gene are MDHEN and SYDVKM. V gave up 5 bases and J gave up 10 bases, with 20 bases separating them. The CDR3 extends over 14 amino acids. The CDR3 sequence: CASSPPRRGPGAFF. In nucleotides, the CDR3 is TGTGCCAGCAGTCCCCCCCGCCGGGGGCCGGGAGCTTTCTTT.

V is TRBV6-1 and J is TRBJ1-2; no definite D call. V dropped 2 bases and J dropped 4 bases, with 20 bases sitting between them. Germline V gives CDR1 MNHNS, CDR2 SASEGT. The CDR3 consists of 17 residues. CDR3 protein: CASSESFGERTGYGYTF. The CDR3 nucleotides read TGTGCCAGCAGTGAATCTTTTGGGGAGAGAACGGGCTATGGCTACACCTTC.

In its sample, this clone was seen a few times. The chain combines TRBV18 with TRBJ1-1; TRBD1 matches 8 bases. The CDR3 spans 14 residues. Looked up from germline, CDR1 is KGHSH and CDR2 is LQKENI. V shed 4 bases and J 1 base; nucleotides not matched to a gene: 2. The CDR3 nucleotides are TGTGCCAGCTCACGGGGACAGGCGAACACTGAAGCTTTCTTT. It translates to CASSRGQANTEAFF.

The rearrangement links TRBV7-8 to TRBJ2-5; TRBD2 matches 7 bases. After removal of 1 base from V and 7 bases from J, the junction contained 3 bases not matched to a gene. CDR3 length: 13 residues. Germline values: CDR1 SGHVS, CDR2 FQNEAQ. The CDR3 region has the DNA TGTGCCAGCAGCTTAGGCGGGGAGGGGACCCAGTACTTC. This translates into CASSLGGEGTQYF.

The genes are TRBV5-6 and TRBJ1-4; 7 nucleotides align to TRBD1. J was trimmed by 12 bases and V by 4 bases; bases with no gene match: 15. CDR3 length: 15 amino acids. In germline, CDR1 is SGHDT, CDR2 YYEEEE. In DNA form, the CDR3 reads TGTGCCAGCAGCGCGACCAAGGGACAGAGCTACCAACTGTTTTTT. It codes for CASSATKGQSYQLFF.

The CDR3 DNA reads TGCGCCAGCAGCCCTGGAAAGCTCACGCAAGAGACCCAGTACTTC. It is translated as CASSPGKLTQETQYF. The chain combines TRBV4-1 with TRBJ2-5; D remains ambiguous. Germline assignment: CDR1 MGHRA and CDR2 YSYEKL. The CDR3 loop spans 15 amino acids. Trimming cost V 4 bases and J 2 bases, with 14 bases left between them.

With regard to this clone: The junction does not match germline at one end; this may be a read error. The chain uses TRBV7-7 and TRBJ2-3; 14 bases map to TRBD2. CDR1 SSHAT and CDR2 FNYEAQ come from the germline V gene (reference sequence). The CDR3 spans 17 residues. CDR3 region: CASSLGTSGRAADTQYF. The CDR3 DNA sequence: TGTGCTAGCAGCTTAGGGACTAGCGGGAGAGCGGCAGATACGCAGTATTTT.

The chain joins TRBV11-2 to TRBJ2-1; TRBD2 matches at 7 bases. The CDR3 spans 15 residues. The germline V gene encodes CDR1 SGHAT and CDR2 FQNNGV. V was clipped by 1 base and J by 8 bases; unmatched bases: 8. CDR3 residues: CASSLVSGTTYEQFF. CDR3 bases: TGTGCCAGCAGCTTAGTTTCCGGGACTACATATGAGCAGTTCTTC.

A few counts support this clone. The chain recombines TRBV5-1 with TRBJ2-4; 9 nucleotides agree with TRBD1. Germline V lookup: CDR1 SGHRS, CDR2 YFSETQ. The CDR3 has 15 residues. The ends lost 0 bases at V and 3 bases at J; junction bases unmatched: 1. CDR3 loop: CASSLGDRDKNIQYF. DNA for the CDR3: TGCGCCAGCAGCTTGGGGGACAGGGACAAAAACATTCAGTACTTC.